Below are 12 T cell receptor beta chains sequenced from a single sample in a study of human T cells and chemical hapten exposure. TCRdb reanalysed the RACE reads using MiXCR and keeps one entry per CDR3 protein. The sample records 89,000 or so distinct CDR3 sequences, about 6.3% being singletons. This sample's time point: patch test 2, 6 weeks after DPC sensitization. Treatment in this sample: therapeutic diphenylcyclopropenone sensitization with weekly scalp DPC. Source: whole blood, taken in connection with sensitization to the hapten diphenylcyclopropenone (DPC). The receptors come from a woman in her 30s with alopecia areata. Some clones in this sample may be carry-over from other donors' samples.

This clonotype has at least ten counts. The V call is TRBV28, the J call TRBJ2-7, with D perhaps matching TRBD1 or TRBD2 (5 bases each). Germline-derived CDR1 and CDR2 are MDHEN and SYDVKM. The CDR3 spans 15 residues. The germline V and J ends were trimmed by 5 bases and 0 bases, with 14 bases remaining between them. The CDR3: CASSPSGQLSYEQYF. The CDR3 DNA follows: TGTGCCAGCAGTCCGAGCGGACAACTCTCCTACGAGCAGTACTTC.

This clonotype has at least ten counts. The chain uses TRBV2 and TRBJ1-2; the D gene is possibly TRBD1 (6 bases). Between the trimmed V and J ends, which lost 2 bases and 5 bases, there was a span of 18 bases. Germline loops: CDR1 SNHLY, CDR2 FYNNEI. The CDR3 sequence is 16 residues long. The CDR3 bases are TGTGCCAGCAGTGAATGGAGGGGAGAGAGGGGGTATGGCTACACCTTC. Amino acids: CASSEWRGERGYGYTF.

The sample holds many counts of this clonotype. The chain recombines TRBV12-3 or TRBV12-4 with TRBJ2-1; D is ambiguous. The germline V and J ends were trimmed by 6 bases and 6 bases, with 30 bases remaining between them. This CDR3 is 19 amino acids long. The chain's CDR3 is CASSALSLAPRTQSNEQFF. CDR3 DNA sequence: TGTGCCAGCAGCGCCTTAAGTCTTGCCCCCCGGACGCAAAGCAATGAGCAGTTCTTC.

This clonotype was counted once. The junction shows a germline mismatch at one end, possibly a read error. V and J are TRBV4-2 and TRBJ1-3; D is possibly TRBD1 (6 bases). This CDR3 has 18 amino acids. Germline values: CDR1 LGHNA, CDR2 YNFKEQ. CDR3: CASSQGNGGALGGKTIYF. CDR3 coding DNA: TGTGCCAGCAGCCAAGGAAACGGAGGAGCTTTAGGGGGAAAAACCATATATTTT.

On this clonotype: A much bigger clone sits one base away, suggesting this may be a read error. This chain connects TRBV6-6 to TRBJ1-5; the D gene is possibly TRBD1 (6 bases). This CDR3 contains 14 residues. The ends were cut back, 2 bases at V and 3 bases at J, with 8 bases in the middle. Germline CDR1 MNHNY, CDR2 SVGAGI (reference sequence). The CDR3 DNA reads TGTGCCAGCAGTTACGCAGGGGACAATCAGCCCCAGCATTTT. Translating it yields CASSYAGDNQPQHF.

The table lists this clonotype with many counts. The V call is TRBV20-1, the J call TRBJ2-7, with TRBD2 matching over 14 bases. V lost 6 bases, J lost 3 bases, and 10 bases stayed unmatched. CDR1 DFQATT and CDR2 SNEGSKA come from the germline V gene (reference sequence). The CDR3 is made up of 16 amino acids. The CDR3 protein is CSAKGLAGDKDYEQYF. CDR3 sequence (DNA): TGCAGTGCAAAGGGACTAGCGGGGGACAAAGACTACGAGCAGTACTTC.

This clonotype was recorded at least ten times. Written as DNA, the CDR3 is TGCAGTGCTAGCCCCGGGACTAGCGGAAACAATGAGCAGTTCTTC. This codes for CSASPGTSGNNEQFF. The chain links TRBV20-1 to TRBJ2-1; 11 bases map to TRBD2. Germline CDR1 DFQATT, CDR2 SNEGSKA (reference sequence). CDR3 length: 15 amino acids. V gave up 3 bases and J gave up 5 bases; unmatched junction bases: 6.

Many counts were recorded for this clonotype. The CDR3 here is CASSQDSRGLTF. The CDR3 region has the DNA TGTGCCAGCAGCCAAGATTCACGGGGCCTCACCTTC. The chain has TRBV3-1 and TRBJ1-2; possible D gene TRBD1, 5 bases. The germline V gene has CDR1 LGHDT and CDR2 YNNKEL (reference sequence). With 0 bases removed from V and 13 bases from J, the gap between germline ends came to 12 bases. This CDR3 has 12 residues.

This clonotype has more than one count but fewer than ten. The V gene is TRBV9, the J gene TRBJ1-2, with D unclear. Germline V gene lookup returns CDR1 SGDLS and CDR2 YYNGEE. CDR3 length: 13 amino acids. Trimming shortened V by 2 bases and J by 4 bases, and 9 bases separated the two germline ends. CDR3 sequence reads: CASSVSELYGYTF. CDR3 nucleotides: TGTGCCAGCAGCGTCTCAGAACTCTATGGCTACACCTTC.

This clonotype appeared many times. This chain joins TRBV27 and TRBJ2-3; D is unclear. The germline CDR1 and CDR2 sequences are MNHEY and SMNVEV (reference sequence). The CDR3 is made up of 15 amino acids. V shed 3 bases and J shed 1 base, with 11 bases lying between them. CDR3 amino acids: CASSLLRARTDTQYF. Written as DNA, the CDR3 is TGTGCCAGCAGTTTGTTGAGAGCACGCACAGATACGCAGTATTTT.

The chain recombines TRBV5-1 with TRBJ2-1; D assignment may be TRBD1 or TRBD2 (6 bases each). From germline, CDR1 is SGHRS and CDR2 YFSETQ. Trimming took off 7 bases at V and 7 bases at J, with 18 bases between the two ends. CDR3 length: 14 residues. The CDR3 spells CASEVGGPGNEQFF. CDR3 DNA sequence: TGCGCCAGCGAAGTTGGGGGGCCGGGGAATGAGCAGTTCTTC.

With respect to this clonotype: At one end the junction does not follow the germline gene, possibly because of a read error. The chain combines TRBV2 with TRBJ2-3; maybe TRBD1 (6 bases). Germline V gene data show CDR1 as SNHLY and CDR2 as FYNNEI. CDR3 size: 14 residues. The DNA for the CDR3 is TGTGCCAGCAGTTCGGACAGATCCACAAATACGCAGTATTTT. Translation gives CASSSDRSTNTQYF.